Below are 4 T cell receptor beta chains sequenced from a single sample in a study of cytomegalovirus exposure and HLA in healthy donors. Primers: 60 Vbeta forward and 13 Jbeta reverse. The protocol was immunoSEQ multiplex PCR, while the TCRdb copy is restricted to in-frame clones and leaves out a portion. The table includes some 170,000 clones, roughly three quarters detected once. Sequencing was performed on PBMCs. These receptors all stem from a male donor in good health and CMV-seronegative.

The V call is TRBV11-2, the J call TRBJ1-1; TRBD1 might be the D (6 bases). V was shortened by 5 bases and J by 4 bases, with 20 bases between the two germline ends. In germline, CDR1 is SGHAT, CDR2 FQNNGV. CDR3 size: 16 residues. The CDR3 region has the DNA TGTGCCAGCAGCCCCGGTGTTCGGCGCAGGGGCACTGAAGCTTTCTTT. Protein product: CASSPGVRRRGTEAFF. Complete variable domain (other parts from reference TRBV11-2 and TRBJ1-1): EAGVAQSPRYKIIEKRQSVAFWCNPISGHATLYWYQQILGQGPKLLIQFQNNGVVDDSQLPKDRFSAERLKGVDSTLKIQPAKLEDSAVYLCASSPGVRRRGTEAFFGQGTRLTVV.

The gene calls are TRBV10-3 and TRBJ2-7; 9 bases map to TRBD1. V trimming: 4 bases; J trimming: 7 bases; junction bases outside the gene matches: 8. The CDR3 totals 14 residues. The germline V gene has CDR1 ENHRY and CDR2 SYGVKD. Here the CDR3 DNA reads TGTGCCATCAGTGGCCGACAGGGGGAAAGGGAGCAGTACTTC. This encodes CAISGRQGEREQYF.

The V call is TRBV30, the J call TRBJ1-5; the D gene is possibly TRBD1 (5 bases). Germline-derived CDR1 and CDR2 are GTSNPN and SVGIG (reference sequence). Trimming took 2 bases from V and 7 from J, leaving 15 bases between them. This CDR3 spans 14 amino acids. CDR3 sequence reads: CAWSYGVGGQPQHF. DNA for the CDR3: TGTGCCTGGAGTTACGGGGTGGGGGGACAGCCCCAGCATTTT.

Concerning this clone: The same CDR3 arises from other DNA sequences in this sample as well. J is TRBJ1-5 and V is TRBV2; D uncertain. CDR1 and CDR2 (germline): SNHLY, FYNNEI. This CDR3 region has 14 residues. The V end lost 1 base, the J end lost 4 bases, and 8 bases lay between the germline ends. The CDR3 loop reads CASSEVTGNQPQHF. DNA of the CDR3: TGTGCCAGCAGTGAAGTGACGGGGAATCAGCCCCAGCATTTT. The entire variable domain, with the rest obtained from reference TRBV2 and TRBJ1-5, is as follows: EPEVTQTPSHQVTQMGQEVILRCVPISNHLYFYWYRQILGQKVEFLVSFYNNEISEKSEIFDDQFSVERPDGSNFTLKIRSTKLEDSAMYFCASSEVTGNQPQHFGDGTRLSIL.